The 15 T cell receptor beta chains below all came from one sample that was sequenced in a study of cytomegalovirus exposure and HLA in healthy donors. It was with 60 Vbeta and 13 Jbeta primers that the PCR ran. Repertoires were generated with immunoSEQ multiplex PCR, while TCRdb's copy carries only in-frame clones and drops some. The sample carries fewer than 250,000 clones, about 80% recorded once. The material sequenced was PBMCs. The receptors shown here come from a man aged 35-49 years in good health and CMV-seropositive.

The chain employs TRBV19 and TRBJ1-5, with 7 bases identical to TRBD1. V trimming: 6 bases; J trimming: 3 bases; junction bases outside the gene matches: 8. Per the germline V gene, CDR1 is LNHDA and CDR2 is SQIVND (reference sequence). The CDR3 loop spans 15 amino acids. The chain's CDR3 is CASSIAGTVNQPQHF. For the CDR3, the DNA is TGTGCCAGTAGCATCGCCGGGACAGTCAATCAGCCCCAGCATTTT. The variable domain in full, with the rest retrieved from reference TRBV19 and TRBJ1-5, is DGGITQSPKYLFRKEGQNVTLSCEQNLNHDAMYWYRQDPGQGLRLIYYSQIVNDFQKGDIAEGYSVSREKKESFPLTVTSAQKNPTAFYLCASSIAGTVNQPQHFGDGTRLSIL.

This chain connects TRBV4-1 to TRBJ2-5, with TRBD2 matching 11 bases. V lost 1 base and J lost 5; bases outside the gene matches: 12. The CDR3 runs to 18 residues. The germline CDR1 and CDR2 sequences are MGHRA and YSYEKL. CDR3 sequence reads: CASSQVSTSGSRRETQYF. CDR3 in DNA: TGCGCCAGCAGCCAAGTTTCTACTAGCGGGAGTCGGCGTGAGACCCAGTACTTC.

The chain joins TRBV7-2 to TRBJ1-3; possibly TRBD1 for D (6 bases). The CDR3 is 14 residues long. Deletions cut 1 base from V and 4 bases from J, with 8 bases between. CDR1 is SGHTA and CDR2 is FQGNSA in the germline V gene. CDR3 sequence (DNA): TGTGCCAGCAGCTTAGGAGGGGGAGGAAACACCATATATTTT. This encodes CASSLGGGGNTIYF.

This clone was observed a single time. The germline gene is not matched at one end of the junction; a read error may be the cause. Other nucleotide sequences from this sample produce the same CDR3. The CDR3 region is CATGRQGANTEAFF. CDR3 nucleotide sequence: TGCGCCACCGGTCGGCAGGGGGCAAACACTGAAGCTTTCTTT. The chain is built from TRBV15 and TRBJ1-1, with 8 bases lining up with TRBD1. Germline V gene lookup returns CDR1 LNHNV and CDR2 YYDKDF (reference sequence). The CDR3 loop spans 14 amino acids.

The chain recombines TRBV27 with TRBJ1-1, with a possible D match to TRBD1 (5 bases). V was clipped by 2 bases and J by 1 base, with 8 bases between them. The germline V gene has CDR1 MNHEY and CDR2 SMNVEV (reference sequence). This CDR3 comprises 14 residues. The CDR3 protein is CASSLNGANTEAFF. In DNA form, the CDR3 reads TGTGCCAGCAGTTTAAATGGGGCGAACACTGAAGCTTTCTTT.

This chain joins TRBV6-5 and TRBJ2-7; D is unclear. The CDR3 covers 14 residues. Germline values: CDR1 MNHEY, CDR2 SVGAGI. The ends were cut back, 2 bases at V and 1 base at J, with 9 bases in the middle. The CDR3 bases are TGTGCCAGCAGTTACCGACATCGGTCCTACGAGCAGTACTTC. Its protein product is CASSYRHRSYEQYF.

The chain is built from TRBV18 and TRBJ1-5; D unclear. V was pared by 6 bases and J by 0 bases, with 18 bases between. Germline loops: CDR1 KGHSH, CDR2 LQKENI. The CDR3 is 17 amino acids. The DNA for the CDR3 is TGTGCCAGCTCCCGAGGAGGTGGGGAACCTAGCAATCAGCCCCAGCATTTT. Protein sequence: CASSRGGGEPSNQPQHF. The variable domain in full, completed from reference TRBV18 and TRBJ1-5, reads NAGVMQNPRHLVRRRGQEARLRCSPMKGHSHVYWYRQLPEEGLKFMVYLQKENIIDESGMPKERFSAEFPKEGPSILRIQQVVRGDSAAYFCASSRGGGEPSNQPQHFGDGTRLSIL.

J is TRBJ1-2 and V is TRBV7-3; 9 positions agree with TRBD1. The J segment lost 6 bases and the V segment lost 5 bases, leaving 7 bases of the junction unmatched. This CDR3 has 14 residues. Germline lookup yields CDR1 SGHTA and CDR2 FQGTGA. The CDR3 nucleotides read TGTGCCAGCAGCGTGGGGGGACAGGGACATGGCTACACCTTC. This sequence encodes CASSVGGQGHGYTF.

The genes are TRBV4-1 and TRBJ2-3, with D possibly TRBD1 on 5 matching bases. CDR3 length: 16 residues. V lost 2 bases and J 0 bases, leaving 12 bases between the germline ends. The germline CDR1 and CDR2 sequences are MGHRA and YSYEKL. Here the CDR3 DNA reads TGCGCCAGCAGCCAACACAGGAAATCTAGCACAGATACGCAGTATTTT. Its translation: CASSQHRKSSTDTQYF.

This clone was observed a few times. V and J are TRBV6-1 and TRBJ2-7, with 10 bases matching TRBD2. The CDR3 loop spans 14 amino acids. V dropped 4 bases and J dropped 3; count of bases not matched to a gene: 3. CDR1 is MNHNS, CDR2 SASEGT, per germline. DNA for the CDR3: TGTGCCAGCAGTGCGGCTAGCGGGAGCTACGAGCAGTACGTC. Translating gives CASSAASGSYEQYV.

This clone was counted a few times. This chain links TRBV6-4 with TRBJ2-6; no definite D call. The CDR3 consists of 16 residues. V lost 0 bases, J lost 1 base, and 7 bases lay in between. Per germline, CDR1 MRHNA and CDR2 SNTAGT. CDR3 protein: CASSDSSVSGANVLTF. The CDR3 region has the DNA TGTGCCAGCAGTGACTCCTCGGTATCTGGGGCCAACGTCCTGACTTTC.

The V and J genes are TRBV2 and TRBJ1-1; D is undetermined. Per the germline V gene, CDR1 is SNHLY and CDR2 is FYNNEI. V lost 3 bases and J 7 bases, leaving 6 bases between the germline ends. This CDR3 is 11 amino acids long. In DNA, the CDR3 is TGTGCCAGCAGTGAGGCAGTTGAAGCTTTCTTT. This sequence encodes CASSEAVEAFF. The variable domain in full, with the rest retrieved from reference TRBV2 and TRBJ1-1, is EPEVTQTPSHQVTQMGQEVILRCVPISNHLYFYWYRQILGQKVEFLVSFYNNEISEKSEIFDDQFSVERPDGSNFTLKIRSTKLEDSAMYFCASSEAVEAFFGQGTRLTVV.

The DNA for the CDR3 is TGTGCCAGCATCGAATTCGAGCGGGATAATAATGAGCAGTTCTTC. Protein sequence: CASIEFERDNNEQFF. The J gene is TRBJ2-1, the V gene TRBV2, with 7 bases that match TRBD2. The germline CDR1 and CDR2 sequences are SNHLY and FYNNEI. V was clipped by 7 bases and J by 7 bases; unmatched bases: 13. This CDR3 is 15 amino acids long.

V gene TRBV4-1 combines with J gene TRBJ2-1, with TRBD2 matching over 8 bases. CDR3 length: 17 residues. Per germline, CDR1 MGHRA and CDR2 YSYEKL. V trimming: 2 bases; J trimming: 0 bases; junction bases outside the gene matches: 6. This CDR3 reads CASSQQAGGISYNEQFF. The CDR3 DNA reads TGCGCCAGCAGCCAACAGGCGGGGGGAATCTCCTACAATGAGCAGTTCTTC.

The J gene is TRBJ2-3, the V gene TRBV2, with 7 bases matching TRBD2. Losses at the gene ends were 5 bases for V and 4 bases for J; bases not matched to a gene: 15. Germline CDR1 and CDR2: SNHLY and FYNNEI. The CDR3 runs 17 residues. The DNA for the CDR3 is TGTGCCAGCAGTCGGTTGCGGGAGCTTGGGGAGGCAGATACGCAGTATTTT. Translating gives CASSRLRELGEADTQYF.